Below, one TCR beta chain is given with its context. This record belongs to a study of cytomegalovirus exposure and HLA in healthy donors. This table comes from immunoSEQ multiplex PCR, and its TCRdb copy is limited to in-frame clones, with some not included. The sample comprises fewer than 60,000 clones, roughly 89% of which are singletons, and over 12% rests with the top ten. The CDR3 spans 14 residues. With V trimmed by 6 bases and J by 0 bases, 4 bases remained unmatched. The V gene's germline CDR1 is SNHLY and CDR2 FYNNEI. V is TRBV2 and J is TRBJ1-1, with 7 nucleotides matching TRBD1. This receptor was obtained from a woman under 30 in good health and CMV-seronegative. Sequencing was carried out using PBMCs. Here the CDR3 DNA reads TGTGCCAGCAGGCCTACAGGGGTGAACACTGAAGCTTTCTTT. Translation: CASRPTGVNTEAFF.